The sequence of this T cell receptor (beta chain) was determined in a study of blood T cell repertoires in COVID-19 (TCRdb year 2020). Concerning the study at large: Collaborator samples came from the United States, Italy and Spain and covered acute and convalescent phases of COVID-19. The samples were drawn from the first 160 participants of the ongoing ImmuneRACE study and from some 1,300 subjects provided by 6 global collaborators. Sample metadata almost always included a de-identified subject ID, COVID-19 status, age in years and sex. Where HLA class I and class II types were available, the types were taken from metadata supplied by the sample provider, not from assay-based typing. The dataset comprised deeply sampled blood TCRbeta repertoires from subjects exposed to, actively infected with, or recovered from COVID-19. The prospective study material was composed of cDNA or gDNA derived from T cells, B-cell-depleted T cells, or PBMCs. The repertoires were released in a freely available public database meant as a resource for research on the immune response to SARS-CoV-2.

Comment on this clone: Its antigen remains unidentified. No per-base quality is available; no much larger clone lies one base away.

TCRbeta CDR3 regions were amplified from genomic DNA by means of the immunoSEQ Assay, a bias-controlled multiplex PCR. Concerning the study's data processing: Nucleated cell counts per sample were estimated from amplification of reference gene primers within the assay. To quantify the absolute abundance of each unique TCRbeta CDR3 rearrangement, sequence reads were collapsed and filtered. For each sample, productive Simpson clonality was calculated as the square root of Simpson's diversity index across productive rearrangements. TCRdb re-hosts the immuneACCESS table, in-frame sequences only. Its copies lack some clones; in the studies checked, an unresolved V gene accounts for under half of them, and the cause for the rest is not known. That table furnishes V, J and clone size, whereas the DNA furnished D and trimming. The sample records about 52,000 clones, about four fifths of which are singletons. Together, the top ten hold roughly 29% of the sample.

On the study overall, not on this receptor specifically: How much clinical and demographic metadata was included differed by source and by participant, and the metadata was provided uncurated.

In Seattle, one collaborating source enrolled patients while the infection was active and tracked those patients longitudinally over the course of disease. Collaborating institutions collected whole blood in K2EDTA tubes following their own protocols. For TCRbeta analysis, collaborators shipped samples as frozen whole blood, isolated PBMCs, or DNA extracted from either of those sample types. A distance of 29 bases separates the germline ends of V and J, which lose 10 bases and 11 bases respectively. The CDR3 has 15 amino acids, counting the end cysteine and phenylalanine. Solely the CDR3 DNA is kept, with 45 bases framed from the first base. The germline V gene (reference sequence) sets CDR1 to LNHDA and CDR2 to SQIVND.

The receptor's source is a woman of 80 years or more with COVID-19, enrolled during active disease. Recombination connected TRBV19 to TRBJ1-1; no D gene is confidently identified. The source material was peripheral blood. The CDR3 region reads CATSEGRLNVVRAFF. The DNA sequence follows: TGTGCCACTAGCGAGGGTCGACTAAACGTGGTCCGGGCTTTCTTT.